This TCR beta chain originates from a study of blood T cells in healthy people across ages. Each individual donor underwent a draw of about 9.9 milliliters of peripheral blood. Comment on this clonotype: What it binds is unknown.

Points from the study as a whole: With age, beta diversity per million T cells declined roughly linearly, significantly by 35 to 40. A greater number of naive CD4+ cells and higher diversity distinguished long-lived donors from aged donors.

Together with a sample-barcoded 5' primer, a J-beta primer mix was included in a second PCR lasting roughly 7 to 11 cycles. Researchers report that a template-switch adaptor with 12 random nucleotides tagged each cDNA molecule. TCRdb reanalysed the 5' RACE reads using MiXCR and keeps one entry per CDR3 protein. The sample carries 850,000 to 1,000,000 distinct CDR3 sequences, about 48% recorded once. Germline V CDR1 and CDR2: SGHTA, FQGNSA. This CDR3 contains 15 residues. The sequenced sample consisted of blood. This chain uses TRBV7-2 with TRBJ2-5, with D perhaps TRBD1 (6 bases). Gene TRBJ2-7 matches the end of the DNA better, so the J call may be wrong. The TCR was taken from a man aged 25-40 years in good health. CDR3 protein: CASSLGTGFGYEQYF. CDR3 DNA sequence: TGTGCCAGCAGCTTAGGTACAGGGTTCGGCTACGAGCAGTACTTC.